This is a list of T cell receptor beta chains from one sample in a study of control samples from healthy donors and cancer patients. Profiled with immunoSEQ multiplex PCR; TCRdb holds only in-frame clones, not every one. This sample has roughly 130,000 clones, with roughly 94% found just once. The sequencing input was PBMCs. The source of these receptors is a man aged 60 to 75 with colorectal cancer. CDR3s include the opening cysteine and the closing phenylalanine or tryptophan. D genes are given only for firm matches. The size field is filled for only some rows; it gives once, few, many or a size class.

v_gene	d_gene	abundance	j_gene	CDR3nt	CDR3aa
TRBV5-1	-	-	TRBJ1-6	TGCGCCAGCAGCTTAACCCAGGTCGAGAATTCACCCCTCCACTTT	CASSLTQVENSPLHF
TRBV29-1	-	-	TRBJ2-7	TGCAGCGTTGCGGAGAGCTACGAGCAGTACTTC	CSVAESYEQYF
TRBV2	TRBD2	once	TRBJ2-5	TGTGCCAGCAGCGGCTTCGGGACTAGCGTGTCGGAGACCCAGTACTTC	CASSGFGTSVSETQYF
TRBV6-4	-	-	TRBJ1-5	TGTGCCAGCAGACCAGGAAGTAATCAGCCCCAGCATTTT	CASRPGSNQPQHF
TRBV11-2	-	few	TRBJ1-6	TGTGCCAGCAGCTTGGCAGATAATTCACCCCTCCACTTT	CASSLADNSPLHF
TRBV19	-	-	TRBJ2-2	TGTGCCAGTACCCGACAGACTTCCACCGGGGAGCTGTTTTTT	CASTRQTSTGELFF
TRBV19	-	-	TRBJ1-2	TGTGCCAGTAGTATTCGACAGCTCGACGGCTACACCTTC	CASSIRQLDGYTF
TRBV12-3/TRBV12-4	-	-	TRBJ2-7	TGTGCCAGCAGTTCAGGCGGACGTTTGCAGTACTTC	CASSSGGRLQYF
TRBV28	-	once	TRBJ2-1	TGTGCCAGCAGTCCAGGGAGCTCCTACAATGAGCAGTTCTTC	CASSPGSSYNEQFF
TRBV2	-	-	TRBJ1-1	TGTGCCAGCAGTCCTCGGTGGGACGGGGCTTTCTTT	CASSPRWDGAFF
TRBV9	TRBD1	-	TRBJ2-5	TGTGCCAGCAGCGTTGCAGGGACAGGGCAAGAGACCCAGTACTTC	CASSVAGTGQETQYF
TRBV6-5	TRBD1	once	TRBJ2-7	TGTGCCAGCAAGGGACAGGGCGTCCACGAGCAGTACTTC	CASKGQGVHEQYF
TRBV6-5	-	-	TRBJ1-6	TGTGCCAGCAGCTCAGAAGCTTCCTATAATTCACCCCTCCACTTT	CASSSEASYNSPLHF
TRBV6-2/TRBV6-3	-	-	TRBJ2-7	TGTGCCAGCAGTTACTCGTTTGTCGAGGGGCTCTACGAGCAGTACTTC	CASSYSFVEGLYEQYF
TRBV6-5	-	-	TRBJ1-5	TGTGCCAGCAGCAGGACAGTTAGCAATCAGCCCCAGCATTTT	CASSRTVSNQPQHF
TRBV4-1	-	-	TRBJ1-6	TGCGCCAGCAGCCAAGGGCCCCGGCCCTTTTATAATTCACCCCTCCACTTT	CASSQGPRPFYNSPLHF
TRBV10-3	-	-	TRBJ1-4	TGTGCCATCAGTGACCCTTCCGGGGGATCTAATGAAAAACTGTTTTTT	CAISDPSGGSNEKLFF
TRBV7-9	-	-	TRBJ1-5	TGTGCCAGCAGCTTAGGTACCGGGGGGGCCCGGAGCAATCAGCCCCAGCATTTT	CASSLGTGGARSNQPQHF
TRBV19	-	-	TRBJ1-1	TGTGCCAGTAGTATAACGAACACTGAAGCTTTCTTT	CASSITNTEAFF
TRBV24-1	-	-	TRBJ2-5	TGTGCCACCAGTGACCCAGAGGGGACCCAGTACTTC	CATSDPEGTQYF
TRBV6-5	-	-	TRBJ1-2	TGTGCCAGCAGTCCAGGGGCCTATGGCTACACCTTC	CASSPGAYGYTF
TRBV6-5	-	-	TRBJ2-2	TGTGCCAGCAGGGAGGGACAGAACACCGGGGAGCTGTTTTTT	CASREGQNTGELFF
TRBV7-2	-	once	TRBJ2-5	TGTGCCAGCAGTCAGGGGGCGGGGGGCCTGGAGACCCAGTACTTC	CASSQGAGGLETQYF
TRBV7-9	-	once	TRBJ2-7	TGTGCCAGCAGCCCCTTCTACGAGCAGTACTTC	CASSPFYEQYF
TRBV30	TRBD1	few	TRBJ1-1	TGTGCCTGGAGCGGACAGGGGGACACTGAAGCTTTCTTT	CAWSGQGDTEAFF
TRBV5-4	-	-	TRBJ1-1	TGTGCCAGCAGCTTGGCTGGGGAAGTGATCACTGAAGCTTTCTTT	CASSLAGEVITEAFF
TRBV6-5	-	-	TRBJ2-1	TGTGCCAGCAGTTACTCTGGGTCCAGCTCCTACAATGAGCAGTTCTTC	CASSYSGSSSYNEQFF
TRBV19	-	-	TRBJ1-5	TGTGCCAGTAACCCCATGGCCCAGGGGAATCAGCCCCAGCATTTT	CASNPMAQGNQPQHF
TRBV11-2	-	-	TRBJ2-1	TGTGCCAGCAGCTACCTGAGGGGGGGTGTCGGTGAGCAGTTCTTC	CASSYLRGGVGEQFF
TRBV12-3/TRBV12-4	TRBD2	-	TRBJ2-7	TGTGCCAGCAGTGGGAGGGGAGAGCAGTACTTC	CASSGRGEQYF
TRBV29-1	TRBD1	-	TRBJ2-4	TGCAGCGTAATCACAGGGGGCCGAGGCAAAAACATTCAGTACTTC	CSVITGGRGKNIQYF
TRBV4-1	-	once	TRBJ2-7	TGCGCCAGCAGCCAAGATTTTGGGGGCAGGTACGAGCAGTACTTC	CASSQDFGGRYEQYF
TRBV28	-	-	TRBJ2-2	TGTGCCAGCAGTTTTAGGGGAGGCGGGGAGCTGTTTTTT	CASSFRGGGELFF
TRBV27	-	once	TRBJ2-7	TGTGCCAGCAGTCGGGGGAGGACCGCACTGGGCTACGAGCAGTACTTC	CASSRGRTALGYEQYF
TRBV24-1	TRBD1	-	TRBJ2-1	TGTGCCACCAGTGGTCGGGGACAGGGGGCGGGTGAGCAGTTCTTC	CATSGRGQGAGEQFF
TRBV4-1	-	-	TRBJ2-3	TGCGCCAGCAGCCAAGCGAGCGCTTCAACCTCCACAGATACGCAGTATTTT	CASSQASASTSTDTQYF